These 24 T cell receptor beta chains share one sample of origin, sequenced in a study of immune cell composition in non-small cell lung cancer. The assay was immunoSEQ multiplex PCR, and TCRdb's table has in-frame clones only and misses some. The table has around 13,000 clones, approximately 70% seen once. Source material: lung tumor tissue. The receptor set was obtained from a human donor with non-small cell lung cancer.

This chain links TRBV5-8 with TRBJ2-1; 7 positions agree with TRBD1. The germline V gene has CDR1 SGHTS and CDR2 YDEGEE. This CDR3 has 14 residues. Losses at the gene ends were 1 base for V and 10 bases for J; bases not matched to a gene: 8. CDR3 DNA: TGTGCCAGCAGCTTGCGAGGGGGCGGCGGGGAGCAGTTCTTC. Translating gives CASSLRGGGGEQFF.

This chain links TRBV19 with TRBJ1-5; 10 positions agree with TRBD1. V shed 4 bases, J shed 7 bases, and the junction held 7 bases outside the gene matches. CDR1 is LNHDA, CDR2 SQIVND, per germline (reference sequence). The length of the CDR3 is 15 residues. The CDR3 DNA reads as TGTGCCAGTAGTACTTCGACAGGGGGCAGGCAGCCCCAGCATTTT. Protein product: CASSTSTGGRQPQHF. The whole variable domain, filled in from reference TRBV19 and TRBJ1-5, reads DGGITQSPKYLFRKEGQNVTLSCEQNLNHDAMYWYRQDPGQGLRLIYYSQIVNDFQKGDIAEGYSVSREKKESFPLTVTSAQKNPTAFYLCASSTSTGGRQPQHFGDGTRLSIL.

The chain links TRBV6-6 to TRBJ1-2; the match to TRBD1 covers 10 bases. In germline, CDR1 is MNHNY, CDR2 SVGAGI (reference sequence). The CDR3 loop spans 14 amino acids. The V segment lost 8 bases and the J segment 8 bases; nucleotides outside the gene matches: 11. CDR3 region: CASDLTGQGLGYTF. The CDR3 nucleotides read TGTGCCAGCGACCTCACGGGACAGGGGTTGGGCTACACCTTC.

The chain recombines TRBV29-1 with TRBJ2-3, with 10 bases fitting TRBD2. This CDR3 is 15 amino acids long. Trimming removed 6 bases from V and 3 bases from J; junction bases left unmatched: 9. Looked up from germline, CDR1 is SQVTM and CDR2 is ANQGSEA. CDR3 DNA: TGCAGCGTCTTACGAGCGGGAGGGATTACAGATACGCAGTATTTT. This gives the protein CSVLRAGGITDTQYF.

This sequence joins TRBV28 and TRBJ1-5, with D possibly being TRBD1 (6 bases). The CDR3 is 14 residues long. Germline loops: CDR1 MDHEN, CDR2 SYDVKM. The germline V and J ends were trimmed by 5 bases and 6 bases, with 14 bases remaining between them. This CDR3 is CASSPTKGVQPQHF. CDR3 nucleotides: TGTGCCAGCAGTCCAACGAAGGGGGTTCAGCCCCAGCATTTT. Combining the CDR3 with reference TRBV28 and TRBJ1-5 gives the whole variable domain DVKVTQSSRYLVKRTGEKVFLECVQDMDHENMFWYRQDPGLGLRLIYFSYDVKMKEKGDIPEGYSVSREKKERFSLILESASTNQTSMYLCASSPTKGVQPQHFGDGTRLSIL.

The rearrangement uses TRBV5-6 and TRBJ2-3; TRBD2 agrees at 14 bases. With V trimmed by 4 bases and J by 14 bases, 15 bases remained unmatched. The CDR3 is made up of 16 amino acids. Germline loops: CDR1 SGHDT, CDR2 YYEEEE. The CDR3 region has the DNA TGTGCCAGCAGCCTCCGTAGCGCTACCGGGACTAGCGGGGGGTATTTT. Amino acids: CASSLRSATGTSGGYF.

The rearrangement joins TRBV13 to TRBJ2-1; D might be TRBD1 (6 bases). This CDR3 has 13 residues. In germline, CDR1 is PRHDT, CDR2 FYEKMQ (reference sequence). Trimming pared 5 bases from V and 9 bases from J, leaving 14 bases between. CDR3 loop: CASSPQGLSEQFF. The DNA of the CDR3 is TGTGCCAGCAGCCCCCAGGGGTTAAGTGAGCAGTTCTTC.

The rearrangement joins TRBV10-3 to TRBJ2-2, with 7 nucleotides matching TRBD1. This CDR3 region has 17 residues. J was trimmed by 1 base and V by 2 bases; bases with no gene match: 7. Germline V gene data show CDR1 as ENHRY and CDR2 as SYGVKD. The CDR3 DNA reads as TGTGCCATCAGTGAGCGCTCCGGGACAGAGAACACCGGGGAGCTGTTTTTT. Translation: CAISERSGTENTGELFF.

This clone has more than one count but fewer than ten. The rearrangement links TRBV4-1 to TRBJ2-1; tentatively, D is TRBD2 (6 bases). The germline CDR1 and CDR2 sequences are MGHRA and YSYEKL. V lost 0 bases and J lost 7, with 10 bases in between. The CDR3 has 14 amino acids. The CDR3 region has the DNA TGCGCCAGCAGCCAAGAAGTAGGGAGGAATGAGCAGTTCTTC. This encodes CASSQEVGRNEQFF.

The table lists this clone with a count of one. The genes are TRBV29-1 and TRBJ2-5, with a possible D match to TRBD2 (5 bases). V shed 7 bases and J shed 1 base, with 16 bases lying between them. Germline CDR1 reads SQVTM; CDR2 reads ANQGSEA. This CDR3 has 14 amino acids. The CDR3 is CSAGLRGTQETQYF. CDR3 DNA: TGCAGCGCCGGTCTTCGGGGTACCCAAGAGACCCAGTACTTC. Full variable domain (missing parts from reference TRBV29-1 and TRBJ2-5): SAVISQKPSRDICQRGTSLTIQCQVDSQVTMMFWYRQQPGQSLTLIATANQGSEATYESGFVIDKFPISRPNLTFSTLTVSNMSPEDSSIYLCSAGLRGTQETQYFGPGTRLLVL.

This chain links TRBV5-4 with TRBJ1-3; tentatively, D is TRBD1 (5 bases). The germline V gene has CDR1 SGHNT and CDR2 YYREEE (reference sequence). CDR3 size: 16 residues. V lost 3 bases and J lost 0, with 13 bases in between. The CDR3 DNA is TGTGCCAGCAGCTCCTTCGACAGACGCTCTGGAAACACCATATATTTT. Amino acid sequence: CASSSFDRRSGNTIYF.

This chain joins TRBV28 and TRBJ2-3, with D tentatively TRBD1 (5 bases). Germline loops: CDR1 MDHEN, CDR2 SYDVKM. V was shortened by 4 bases and J by 6 bases, with 5 bases between the two germline ends. This CDR3 region has 11 residues. The CDR3 protein is CASSYRDTQYF. The CDR3 nucleotides read TGTGCCAGCAGTTACAGGGATACGCAGTATTTT.

The chain carries TRBV7-2 and TRBJ1-5, with D unclear. Between the trimmed V and J ends, which lost 1 base and 1 base, there was a span of 8 bases. The germline CDR1 and CDR2 sequences are SGHTA and FQGNSA. The length of the CDR3 is 15 residues. Here the CDR3 reads CASSLDTGSNQPQHF. The CDR3 nucleotides read TGTGCCAGCAGCTTAGATACCGGGAGCAATCAGCCCCAGCATTTT. Full variable domain (remainder filled in from reference TRBV7-2 and TRBJ1-5): GAGVSQSPSNKVTEKGKDVELRCDPISGHTALYWYRQSLGQGLEFLIYFQGNSAPDKSGLPSDRFSAERTGGSVSTLTIQRTQQEDSAVYLCASSLDTGSNQPQHFGDGTRLSIL.

The V gene is TRBV4-2, the J gene TRBJ1-3; no definite D call. CDR3 length equals 14 residues. V was shortened by 1 base and J by 1 base, with 5 bases between the two germline ends. The germline gives CDR1 LGHNA, CDR2 YNFKEQ. The CDR3 reads CASSQAGSGNTIYF. CDR3 nucleotides: TGTGCCAGCAGCCAAGCGGGGTCTGGAAACACCATATATTTT.

The chain carries TRBV4-1 and TRBJ2-2, with 8 positions matching TRBD2. V lost 0 bases and J lost 1; bases outside the gene matches: 7. Per germline, CDR1 MGHRA and CDR2 YSYEKL. The CDR3 runs to 18 residues. The CDR3 sequence: CASSQDRTGGGNTGELFF. The CDR3 DNA reads TGCGCCAGCAGCCAAGATCGCACGGGAGGGGGGAACACCGGGGAGCTGTTTTTT.

CDR3 DNA: TGCAGCGTTGACATCAGGGGACCTAACTATGGCTACACCTTC. This gives the protein CSVDIRGPNYGYTF. The chain combines TRBV29-1 with TRBJ1-2; D is possibly TRBD1 (6 bases). In germline, CDR1 is SQVTM, CDR2 ANQGSEA. Deletions cut 3 bases from V and 0 bases from J, with 11 bases between. The CDR3 has 14 amino acids.

This clone was observed a few times. The chain couples TRBV19 to TRBJ2-3; a weak D match, TRBD2 (5 bases). Germline loops: CDR1 LNHDA, CDR2 SQIVND (reference sequence). The CDR3 covers 14 residues. The V end lost 6 bases, the J end lost 0 bases, and 10 bases lay between the germline ends. The CDR3, as DNA: TGTGCCAGTAGGGTAGGAGGTAGCACAGATACGCAGTATTTT. Its translation is CASRVGGSTDTQYF.

J is TRBJ1-2 and V is TRBV30; 11 bases are a match to TRBD1. The CDR3 runs 14 residues. The ends lost 3 bases at V and 2 bases at J; junction bases unmatched: 2. CDR1 GTSNPN and CDR2 SVGIG come from the germline V gene (reference sequence). CDR3 sequence: CAWRGQGGNYGYTF. The CDR3 nucleotides are TGTGCCTGGAGGGGACAGGGGGGGAACTATGGCTACACCTTC.

The chain carries TRBV4-2 and TRBJ2-7; tentative D call: TRBD2 (7 bases). CDR1 and CDR2 from the germline V gene are LGHNA and YNFKEQ. The CDR3 totals 15 residues. With 3 bases removed from V and 2 bases from J, the gap between germline ends came to 14 bases. The CDR3 nucleotides read TGTGCCAGCAGCCAGGGGGGGGCGCAGGCCTACGAGCAGTACTTC. Translating gives CASSQGGAQAYEQYF.

This chain connects TRBV7-2 to TRBJ1-1; perhaps TRBD1 as D (5 bases). V lost 0 bases to trimming and J lost 0 bases, with 11 bases between them. The CDR3 has 16 amino acids. Per the germline V gene, CDR1 is SGHTA and CDR2 is FQGNSA. CDR3 in DNA: TGTGCCAGCAGCTTAGCGCAGGGATTTATGAACACTGAAGCTTTCTTT. Translating it yields CASSLAQGFMNTEAFF.

This chain joins TRBV19 and TRBJ2-4; D remains ambiguous. The germline gives CDR1 LNHDA, CDR2 SQIVND (reference sequence). The CDR3 runs 13 residues. Trimming took off 6 bases at V and 5 bases at J, with 11 bases between the two ends. The CDR3 DNA is TGTGCCAGTAGGGGCGCCCGTGAAAACATTCAGTACTTC. Amino acid sequence: CASRGARENIQYF. The full variable domain, rest sourced from reference TRBV19 and TRBJ2-4, is DGGITQSPKYLFRKEGQNVTLSCEQNLNHDAMYWYRQDPGQGLRLIYYSQIVNDFQKGDIAEGYSVSREKKESFPLTVTSAQKNPTAFYLCASRGARENIQYFGAGTRLSVL.

The V gene is TRBV27, the J gene TRBJ2-3; D is possibly TRBD2 (5 bases). This CDR3 contains 15 residues. V lost 3 bases and J lost 1, with 11 bases in between. CDR1 and CDR2 from the germline V gene are MNHEY and SMNVEV (reference sequence). The CDR3 DNA reads TGTGCCAGCAGTTTGACCCAAGCGGGCACAGATACGCAGTATTTT. Translating gives CASSLTQAGTDTQYF.

The chain recombines TRBV5-4 with TRBJ2-7, with 9 bases identical to TRBD1. The CDR3 covers 15 residues. Trimming cost V 2 bases and J 3 bases; bases outside gene matches: 6. The germline V gene encodes CDR1 SGHNT and CDR2 YYREEE (reference sequence). The CDR3 coding sequence is TGTGCCAGCAGCTTATCACAGGGGGCGGTCTACGAGCAGTACTTC. This encodes CASSLSQGAVYEQYF.

The rearrangement uses TRBV18 and TRBJ1-4, with TRBD1 identical over 7 bases. Germline CDR1 and CDR2: KGHSH and LQKENI. CDR3 length equals 14 residues. Trimming took 4 bases from V and 8 from J; bases not matched to a gene: 7. The CDR3 DNA reads TGTGCCAGCTCACGAGACAGGGTCGAGGAAAAACTGTTTTTT. Translation: CASSRDRVEEKLFF.